This T cell receptor beta chain was observed in a study of EBV T-cell therapy then PD-1 blockade in nasopharyngeal carcinoma. Treatment specified: AdE1-LMPpoly-expanded autologous EBV-specific T-cell therapy followed by anti-PD-1 nivolumab. Libraries were prepared by immunoSEQ multiplex PCR; TCRdb keeps only in-frame clonotypes and omits some of them. The repertoire holds 17,000 or so clones, with approximately 88% as singletons. Worth noting for this clone: Its target is unknown.

The source of this sequence is a man aged 35 to 55 with nasopharyngeal carcinoma. Here the sequenced sample was CD8+ T cells from blood, taken at day 0 from a patient whose treatment included autologous EBV-specific T cells and nivolumab.

The CDR3 DNA follows: TGTGCCAGCAGTAAGGTCCACGGCACTCGAGATACGCAGTATTTT. The encoded protein is CASSKVHGTRDTQYF. The chain uses TRBV27 and TRBJ2-3; no definite D call. Germline V gene sequence: CDR1 MNHEY, CDR2 SMNVEV (reference sequence). The CDR3 covers 15 residues. Trimming removed 5 bases at V and 5 bases at J, with 17 bases between.